The 21 T cell receptor beta chains reported below all come from one sample, sequenced in a study of cytomegalovirus exposure and HLA in healthy donors. With 60 Vbeta and 13 Jbeta primers, the PCR was carried out. TCRdb's copy holds only in-frame clones and misses some; the assay was immunoSEQ multiplex PCR. The sample records 95,000 to 150,000 clones, roughly 76% being singletons. The sample consisted of PBMCs. These receptors were collected from a man aged 30 to 45 in good health and CMV-seronegative.

The rearrangement uses TRBV4-3 and TRBJ1-2, with a tentative D call TRBD1 (5 bases). The CDR3 has 16 amino acids. CDR1 and CDR2 from the germline V gene are LGHNA and YSLEER. Trimming left V 0 bases short and J 2 bases short, with 13 bases between. The CDR3 coding sequence is TGCGCCAGCAGCCAAGATTATGGAGCAGGGAACTATGGCTACACCTTC. Protein sequence: CASSQDYGAGNYGYTF.

A single count supports this clone. V usage is TRBV19 and J usage is TRBJ2-7; 8 positions agree with TRBD2. The V gene end was trimmed by 6 bases and the J gene end by 7 bases; junction bases not matched to a gene: 11. The CDR3 length is 14 residues. Germline V gene data show CDR1 as LNHDA and CDR2 as SQIVND (reference sequence). DNA for the CDR3: TGTGCCAGTAGAGGACCGGGGGGGGATTTGGAGCAGTACTTC. Translating it yields CASRGPGGDLEQYF.

V is TRBV7-9 and J is TRBJ2-7, with 15 bases that match TRBD2. The junction had 3 bases not matched to a gene; V was cut back by 4 bases and J by 2 bases. The CDR3 runs 16 residues. CDR1 is SEHNR and CDR2 is FQNEAQ in the germline V gene (reference sequence). CDR3 protein: CASSYGLAGGTYEQYF. The CDR3 DNA reads as TGTGCCAGCAGCTACGGACTAGCGGGGGGGACCTACGAGCAGTACTTC.

The chain has TRBV20-1 and TRBJ2-5, with TRBD2 as a possible D gene (6 bases). The end of the DNA is better explained by TRBJ2-7, so the J call may be wrong. This CDR3 comprises 11 residues. Germline CDR1 reads DFQATT; CDR2 reads SNEGSKA (reference sequence). CDR3 sequence reads: CSASGGGEQYF. In nucleotides, the CDR3 is TGCAGTGCTAGCGGGGGTGGCGAGCAGTACTTC.

In the case of this clone: The germline gene is not matched at one end of the junction; a read error may be the cause. The chain is built from TRBV28 and TRBJ1-1, with D perhaps matching TRBD1 (5 bases). Germline V gene data show CDR1 as MDHEN and CDR2 as SYDVKM. CDR3 size: 12 residues. The CDR3 loop reads CAWGGMNTEAFF. The DNA of the CDR3 is TGCGCCTGGGGGGGGATGAACACTGAAGCTTTCTTT.

CDR3 bases: TGTGCCAGTAGTAGAGATACTTTAGGGGCGGGACAGGGGGCACGTCAGCCCCAGCATTTT. Protein: CASSRDTLGAGQGARQPQHF. The chain combines TRBV19 with TRBJ1-5, with TRBD1 matching 12 bases. The CDR3 is made up of 20 amino acids. J gave up 6 bases and V 4 bases, and 19 bases lay outside the gene matches. Per germline, CDR1 LNHDA and CDR2 SQIVND (reference sequence). The variable domain in full, with the rest retrieved from reference TRBV19 and TRBJ1-5, is DGGITQSPKYLFRKEGQNVTLSCEQNLNHDAMYWYRQDPGQGLRLIYYSQIVNDFQKGDIAEGYSVSREKKESFPLTVTSAQKNPTAFYLCASSRDTLGAGQGARQPQHFGDGTRLSIL.

The chain links TRBV29-1 to TRBJ2-5; 9 bases are shared with TRBD1. Germline CDR1 and CDR2: SQVTM and ANQGSEA. This CDR3 contains 12 residues. With V trimmed by 4 bases and J by 4 bases, 1 base remained unmatched. The CDR3 loop is CSVVQGAETQYF. DNA for the CDR3: TGCAGCGTTGTACAGGGGGCAGAGACCCAGTACTTC.

The chain combines TRBV18 with TRBJ1-1; D perhaps matches TRBD1 (6 bases). Trimming cost V 2 bases and J 1 base, with 8 bases left between them. The CDR3 length is 14 residues. In germline, CDR1 is KGHSH, CDR2 LQKENI. The CDR3 coding sequence is TGTGCCAGCTCACCATTACAGGGGAACACTGAAGCTTTCTTT. The encoded protein is CASSPLQGNTEAFF.

The rearrangement uses TRBV2 and TRBJ2-1, with 10 nucleotides matching TRBD2. Germline CDR1 reads SNHLY; CDR2 reads FYNNEI. The V gene end was trimmed by 2 bases and the J gene end by 4 bases; junction bases not matched to a gene: 2. The CDR3 sequence is 15 residues long. In DNA, the CDR3 is TGTGCCAGCAGTGAAAGGACTAGCGGTTACAATGAGCAGTTCTTC. It yields the protein CASSERTSGYNEQFF.

This chain links TRBV5-6 with TRBJ1-2, with a possible D match to TRBD1 (6 bases). V lost 4 bases and J lost 3, with 16 bases in between. This CDR3 has 15 residues. Germline CDR1 is SGHDT and CDR2 is YYEEEE. In DNA form, the CDR3 reads TGTGCCAGCAGCGGTTACAGGGAGAGTGACTATGGCTACACCTTC. Translated: CASSGYRESDYGYTF.

Here the CDR3 DNA reads TGTGCCAGCAGCTCGGGCGAGGGCTACTACGAGCAGTACTTC. This encodes CASSSGEGYYEQYF. V and J are TRBV5-5 and TRBJ2-7; a possible D gene is TRBD2 (5 bases). Germline values: CDR1 SGHKS, CDR2 YYEKEE (reference sequence). This CDR3 is built from 14 residues. Trimming pared 3 bases from V and 3 bases from J, leaving 13 bases between.

V is TRBV28 and J is TRBJ2-2; 9 bases are shared with TRBD2. Trimming took 4 bases from V and 8 from J; bases not matched to a gene: 8. There are 15 residues in the CDR3. Germline lookup yields CDR1 MDHEN and CDR2 SYDVKM. The CDR3 reads CASSSLAGGSGELFF. The DNA for the CDR3 is TGTGCCAGCAGTTCCCTCGCGGGAGGGTCAGGGGAGCTGTTTTTT.

The chain links TRBV7-9 to TRBJ2-5; tentative D call: TRBD1 (5 bases). The V gene's germline CDR1 is SEHNR and CDR2 FQNEAQ (reference sequence). The CDR3 is 13 residues long. The germline V and J ends were trimmed by 3 bases and 1 base, with 6 bases remaining between them. DNA for the CDR3: TGTGCCAGCAGCTTGACAGTCCAAGAGACCCAGTACTTC. Translation gives CASSLTVQETQYF.

The J gene is TRBJ2-2, the V gene TRBV5-6, with TRBD1 as a possible D gene (6 bases). CDR1 is SGHDT, CDR2 YYEEEE, per germline. V lost 5 bases, J lost 7 bases, and 12 bases lay in between. This CDR3 region has 13 residues. The CDR3 region has the DNA TGTGCCAGCAGAGTCACAGGGAACGGGGAGCTGTTTTTT. It yields the protein CASRVTGNGELFF.

This chain uses TRBV9 with TRBJ2-3, with 10 bases aligning to TRBD2. Germline CDR1 reads SGDLS; CDR2 reads YYNGEE. Trimming took 4 bases from V and 0 from J; bases not matched to a gene: 11. This CDR3 is 18 amino acids long. CDR3 DNA: TGTGCCAGCAGCCCCCGGACTAGCGGTAAGGAGAGCACAGATACGCAGTATTTT. Translated: CASSPRTSGKESTDTQYF. Full variable domain (outside the CDR3, taken from reference TRBV9 and TRBJ2-3): DSGVTQTPKHLITATGQRVTLRCSPRSGDLSVYWYQQSLDQGLQFLIQYYNGEERAKGNILERFSAQQFPDLHSELNLSSLELGDSALYFCASSPRTSGKESTDTQYFGPGTRLTVL.

J is TRBJ2-1 and V is TRBV4-1; D not certain. The V end was cut by 1 base, the J end by 6 bases, with 16 bases between. Germline V gene sequence: CDR1 MGHRA, CDR2 YSYEKL. This CDR3 has 16 amino acids. CDR3 sequence (DNA): TGCGCCAGCAGCCAAGGCCCCCCAATCCCAGTCAATGAGCAGTTCTTC. Its translation is CASSQGPPIPVNEQFF.

The chain uses TRBV19 and TRBJ1-2, with TRBD1 as a possible D gene (6 bases). This CDR3 is 15 amino acids long. CDR1 and CDR2 (germline): LNHDA, SQIVND (reference sequence). Trimming took off 6 bases at V and 4 bases at J, with 18 bases between the two ends. This CDR3 reads CASSSISAGAYGYTF. CDR3 nucleotides: TGTGCCAGTAGCTCAATCTCCGCAGGGGCCTATGGCTACACCTTC.

The gene calls are TRBV19 and TRBJ1-2; D might be TRBD1 (6 bases). V lost 5 bases and J 0 bases, leaving 10 bases between the germline ends. Germline V gives CDR1 LNHDA, CDR2 SQIVND (reference sequence). This CDR3 has 14 residues. CDR3 DNA: TGTGCCAGTAGTGACGGGACACCTAACTATGGCTACACCTTC. This encodes CASSDGTPNYGYTF.

The J gene is TRBJ1-2, the V gene TRBV30; D unclear. The CDR3 contains 14 residues. V lost 0 bases and J 4 bases, leaving 12 bases between the germline ends. Germline CDR1 is GTSNPN and CDR2 is SVGIG (reference sequence). CDR3 in amino acids: CAWSVSGRAYGYTF. CDR3 DNA sequence: TGTGCCTGGAGTGTTTCAGGTCGAGCCTATGGCTACACCTTC.

The J gene is TRBJ2-1, the V gene TRBV11-3; the D gene is possibly TRBD1 (7 bases). V dropped 4 bases and J dropped 7 bases, with 8 bases sitting between them. Germline V gene data show CDR1 as SGHNT and CDR2 as YENEEA. This CDR3 contains 12 residues. The CDR3 loop reads CASSSGGNEQFF. The CDR3 nucleotides are TGTGCCAGCAGCTCAGGGGGGAATGAGCAGTTCTTC.

There are a few counts of this clone. V usage is TRBV20-1 and J usage is TRBJ1-1; D unresolved. Germline V lookup: CDR1 DFQATT, CDR2 SNEGSKA (reference sequence). V lost 2 bases and J lost 7, with 8 bases in between. The CDR3 consists of 11 residues. CDR3 loop: CSARTVIEAFF. Here the CDR3 DNA reads TGCAGTGCTAGAACAGTAATTGAAGCTTTCTTT.